The sequence of this T cell receptor (beta chain) was determined in a study of blood T cell repertoires in COVID-19. Study-level background: Donors in the United States, Italy and Spain gave samples during acute or convalescent COVID-19. PBMCs, B-cell-depleted T cells, or T cells provided the cDNA or gDNA that made up the material.

Method: immunoSEQ multiplex PCR; TCRdb's copy keeps in-frame clones and lacks some. Of about 72,000 clones listed, 70% to 90% were seen once; the top ten hold roughly 20%. Germline V CDR1 and CDR2: MNHNS, SASEGT. The CDR3 length is 15 residues. Trimming took off 1 base at V and 2 bases at J, with 11 bases between the two ends. What was sequenced was peripheral blood. The source of this sequence is a woman of 80 years or more with acute or convalescent COVID-19. V usage is TRBV6-1 and J usage is TRBJ1-2; no clear D gene. The CDR3 sequence is CASSEGVAANYGYTF. DNA for the CDR3: TGTGCCAGCAGTGAAGGGGTGGCAGCGAACTATGGCTACACCTTC.